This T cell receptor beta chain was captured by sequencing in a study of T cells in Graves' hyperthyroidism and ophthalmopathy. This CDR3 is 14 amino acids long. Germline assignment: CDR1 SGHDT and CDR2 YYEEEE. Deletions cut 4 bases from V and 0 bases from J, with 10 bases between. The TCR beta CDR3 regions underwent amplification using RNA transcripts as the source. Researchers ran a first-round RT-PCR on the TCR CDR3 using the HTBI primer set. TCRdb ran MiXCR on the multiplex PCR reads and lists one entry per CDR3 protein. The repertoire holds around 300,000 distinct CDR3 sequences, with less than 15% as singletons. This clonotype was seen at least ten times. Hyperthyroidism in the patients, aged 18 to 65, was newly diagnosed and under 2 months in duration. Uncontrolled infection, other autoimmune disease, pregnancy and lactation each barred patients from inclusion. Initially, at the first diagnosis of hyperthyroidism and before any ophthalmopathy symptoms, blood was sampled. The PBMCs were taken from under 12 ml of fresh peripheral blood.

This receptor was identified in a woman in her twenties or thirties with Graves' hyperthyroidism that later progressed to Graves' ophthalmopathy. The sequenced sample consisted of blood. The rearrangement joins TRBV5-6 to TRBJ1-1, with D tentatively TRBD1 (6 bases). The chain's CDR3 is CASSNGQLNTEAFF. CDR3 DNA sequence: TGTGCCAGCAGCAATGGACAGCTGAACACTGAAGCTTTCTTT.